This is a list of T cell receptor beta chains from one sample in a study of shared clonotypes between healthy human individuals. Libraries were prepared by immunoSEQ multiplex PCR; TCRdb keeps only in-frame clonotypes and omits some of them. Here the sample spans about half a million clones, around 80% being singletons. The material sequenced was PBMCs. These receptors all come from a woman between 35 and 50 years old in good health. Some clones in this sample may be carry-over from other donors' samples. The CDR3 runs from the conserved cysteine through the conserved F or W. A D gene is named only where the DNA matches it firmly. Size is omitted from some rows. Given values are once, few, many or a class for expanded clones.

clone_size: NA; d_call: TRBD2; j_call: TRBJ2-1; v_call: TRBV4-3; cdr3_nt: TGCGCCAGCAGCCAAGAATCCGTAATAGCGGGAGGGAATGAGCAGTTCTTC; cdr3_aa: CASSQESVIAGGNEQFF
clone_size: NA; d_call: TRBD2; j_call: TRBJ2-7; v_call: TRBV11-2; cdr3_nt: TGTGCCAGCAGCTTAGTGGTCCGCGGGAGGTACGAGCAGTACTTC; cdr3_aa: CASSLVVRGRYEQYF
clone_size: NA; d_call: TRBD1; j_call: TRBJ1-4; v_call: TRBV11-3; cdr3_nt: TGTGCCAGCAGCCCTCGGACAGGGAAGGGATTAGATGAAAAACTGTTTTTT; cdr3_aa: CASSPRTGKGLDEKLFF
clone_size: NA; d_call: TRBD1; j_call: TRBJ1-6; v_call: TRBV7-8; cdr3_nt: TGTGCCAGCAGCAGAGGGACAGGGGTTTCACCCCTCCACTTT; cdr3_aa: CASSRGTGVSPLHF
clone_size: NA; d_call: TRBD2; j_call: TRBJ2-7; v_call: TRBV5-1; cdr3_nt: TGCGCCAGCAACTCCGGGGGTAGCGGGAGTGGCGAGCTGTACTTC; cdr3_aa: CASNSGGSGSGELYF
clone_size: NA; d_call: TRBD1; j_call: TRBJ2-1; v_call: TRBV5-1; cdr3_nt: TGCGCCAGCAGCTTCCCAGGGGGCCCGGGCGATGAGCAGTTCTTC; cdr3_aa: CASSFPGGPGDEQFF
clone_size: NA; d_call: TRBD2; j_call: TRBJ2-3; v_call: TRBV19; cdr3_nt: TGTGCCAGTAAGGGGACTAGCGGGAGGGCCTCAGATACGCAGTATTTT; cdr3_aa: CASKGTSGRASDTQYF
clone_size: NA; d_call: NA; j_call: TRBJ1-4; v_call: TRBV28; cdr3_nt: TGTGCCAGCAGCTCCGGGGCGGCAGGACTTAATGAAAAACTGTTTTTT; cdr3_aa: CASSSGAAGLNEKLFF
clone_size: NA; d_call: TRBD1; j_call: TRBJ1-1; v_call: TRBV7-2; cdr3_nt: TGTGCCAGCAGCTTAGGGGGACAGGGCGGGACTGAAGCTTTCTTT; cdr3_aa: CASSLGGQGGTEAFF
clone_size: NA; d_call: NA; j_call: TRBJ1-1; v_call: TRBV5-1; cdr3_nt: TGCGCCAGCAGCTTAAGACAGGAGAACACTGAAGCTTTCTTT; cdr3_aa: CASSLRQENTEAFF
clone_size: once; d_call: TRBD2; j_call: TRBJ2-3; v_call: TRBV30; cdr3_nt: TGTGCCTGGAGTACGCCAGCGGGAGGGCCAGATACGCAGTATTTT; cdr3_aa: CAWSTPAGGPDTQYF
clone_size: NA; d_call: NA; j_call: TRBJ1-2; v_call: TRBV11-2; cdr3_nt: TGTGCCAGCAGTTTCGGACGGAACTATGGCTACACCTTC; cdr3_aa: CASSFGRNYGYTF
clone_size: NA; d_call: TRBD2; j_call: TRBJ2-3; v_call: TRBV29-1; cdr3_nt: TGCAGCGTTCGCGGACTAGCGGGAGCGGCAGATACGCAGTATTTT; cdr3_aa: CSVRGLAGAADTQYF
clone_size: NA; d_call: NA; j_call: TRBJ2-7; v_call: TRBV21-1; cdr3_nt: TGTGCCAGCAGAGGTGCCTTTCAAGTCCCCAACTTCTACGAGCAGTACTTC; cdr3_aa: CASRGAFQVPNFYEQYF
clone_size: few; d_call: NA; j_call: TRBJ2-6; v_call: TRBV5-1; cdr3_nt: TGCGCCAGCCTGGACAGCTCTGGGGCCAACGTCCTGACTTTC; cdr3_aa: CASLDSSGANVLTF
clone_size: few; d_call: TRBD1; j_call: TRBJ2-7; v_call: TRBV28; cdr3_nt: TGTGCCAGCAGTCTGTCCCGGGACAGGCCGTACTTC; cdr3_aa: CASSLSRDRPYF
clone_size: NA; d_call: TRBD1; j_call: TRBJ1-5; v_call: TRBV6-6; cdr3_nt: TGTGCCAGCAGCCCGGACAGGGGATGGAATCAGCCCCAGCATTTT; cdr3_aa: CASSPDRGWNQPQHF